Listed here are 18 T cell receptor beta chains from one sample, sequenced in a study of shared clonotypes between healthy human individuals. Repertoires were generated with immunoSEQ multiplex PCR, while TCRdb's copy carries only in-frame clones and drops some. The table records around 2,000,000 clones, 85% to 95% of them present only once. The material sequenced was naive CD4+ T cells sorted from blood. Subset in this sample: CD45RA+ positively selected. These receptors originate from a man aged 18 to 35 in good health.

The gene calls are TRBV4-1 and TRBJ1-4; D may be TRBD1 (5 bases). CDR3 length equals 18 residues. V was trimmed by 1 base and J by 8 bases, leaving 23 bases between them. Germline V gives CDR1 MGHRA, CDR2 YSYEKL. The DNA of the CDR3 is TGCGCCAGCAGCCAAGTTTCAGGGCCCCGAGGTATTGGAGAAAAACTGTTTTTT. This sequence encodes CASSQVSGPRGIGEKLFF.

In DNA, the CDR3 is TGCGCCAGCAGCTCCTTACAGGGGGCGATTGCTGGCTACACCTTC. It codes for CASSSLQGAIAGYTF. The rearrangement uses TRBV5-1 and TRBJ1-2, with 9 bases matching TRBD1. Germline CDR1 reads SGHRS; CDR2 reads YFSETQ. The CDR3 is 15 residues long. Trimming cost V 3 bases and J 7 bases; bases outside gene matches: 10.

The V and J genes are TRBV10-1 and TRBJ1-5, with 9 bases lining up with TRBD1. V shed 7 bases and J 1 base; nucleotides not matched to a gene: 8. Germline V gene lookup returns CDR1 WNHNN and CDR2 SYGVQD (reference sequence). This CDR3 is 16 amino acids long. CDR3 loop: CASNWVQGASNQPQHF. CDR3 coding DNA: TGCGCCAGCAACTGGGTACAGGGGGCAAGCAATCAGCCCCAGCATTTT.

The V and J genes are TRBV18 and TRBJ1-2, with D maybe TRBD1 (5 bases). This CDR3 has 16 residues. The ends were cut back, 3 bases at V and 2 bases at J, with 16 bases in the middle. In germline, CDR1 is KGHSH, CDR2 LQKENI. CDR3 in DNA: TGTGCCAGCTCACCTTCGGGGGGACTGGGGAACTATGGCTACACCTTC. Protein: CASSPSGGLGNYGYTF.

Details on this clone: This same CDR3 is encoded by further DNA sequences in the sample. The rearrangement joins TRBV6-5 to TRBJ2-5; possible D gene TRBD1, 6 bases. Trimming stripped 6 bases from V and 5 bases from J, with 10 bases between. This CDR3 has 12 amino acids. CDR1 and CDR2 from the germline V gene are MNHEY and SVGAGI. This CDR3 reads CASSRDRETQYF. In nucleotides, the CDR3 is TGTGCCAGCAGCCGAGACAGGGAGACCCAGTACTTC.

The chain couples TRBV11-2 to TRBJ2-7; 8 bases agree with TRBD2. CDR3 size: 14 residues. The junction had 6 bases not matched to a gene; V was cut back by 6 bases and J by 2 bases. Germline V gene sequence: CDR1 SGHAT, CDR2 FQNNGV. CDR3 sequence: CASRISGDPYEQYF. CDR3 nucleotide sequence: TGTGCCAGCAGGATTAGCGGGGACCCCTACGAGCAGTACTTC.

The chain couples TRBV5-4 to TRBJ2-2; 8 bases agree with TRBD2. The CDR3 is made up of 17 amino acids. V lost 2 bases and J lost 0; bases outside the gene matches: 6. Germline CDR1 SGHNT, CDR2 YYREEE (reference sequence). The CDR3 loop is CASSFGGVSANTGELFF. CDR3 in DNA: TGTGCCAGCAGCTTCGGGGGGGTTTCCGCGAACACCGGGGAGCTGTTTTTT.

Details on this clone: Other DNA sequences within the sample encode an identical CDR3. The gene calls are TRBV11-2 and TRBJ2-5, with TRBD2 matching 7 bases. This CDR3 contains 15 residues. J was trimmed by 2 bases and V by 0 bases; bases with no gene match: 3. Germline lookup yields CDR1 SGHAT and CDR2 FQNNGV. The CDR3 reads CASSLDGRGQETQYF. Written as DNA, the CDR3 is TGTGCCAGCAGCTTAGATGGGAGGGGTCAAGAGACCCAGTACTTC.

Concerning this clone: The same CDR3 can be traced to other DNA sequences in this sample. CDR3 amino acids: CASSLSGGSNEKLFF. The CDR3 DNA sequence: TGCGCCAGCAGCTTATCCGGCGGATCTAATGAAAAACTGTTTTTT. This chain connects TRBV5-1 to TRBJ1-4; D call uncertain. CDR1 is SGHRS, CDR2 YFSETQ, per germline. Trimming removed 2 bases at V and 3 bases at J, with 11 bases between. The CDR3 is 15 residues long.

CDR3: CASFPRVGSEAFF. DNA for the CDR3: TGTGCCAGCTTCCCTCGGGTAGGGTCTGAAGCTTTCTTT. This rearrangement joins TRBV27 to TRBJ1-1; D is unresolved. The length of the CDR3 is 13 residues. Germline V gene data show CDR1 as MNHEY and CDR2 as SMNVEV (reference sequence). V was shortened by 8 bases and J by 6 bases, with 16 bases between the two germline ends.

This clone was seen once. V is TRBV7-9 and J is TRBJ2-6; tentatively, D is TRBD1 (6 bases). The CDR3 loop spans 17 amino acids. Trimming removed 2 bases from V and 0 bases from J, with 11 bases in between. The germline V gene has CDR1 SEHNR and CDR2 FQNEAQ (reference sequence). CDR3 residues: CASSLRTVSSGANVLTF. In DNA form, the CDR3 reads TGTGCCAGCAGCTTAAGGACAGTCAGCTCTGGGGCCAACGTCCTGACTTTC. Together with reference TRBV7-9 and TRBJ2-6, the CDR3 gives the full variable domain: DTGVSQNPRHKITKRGQNVTFRCDPISEHNRLYWYRQTLGQGPEFLTYFQNEAQLEKSRLLSDRFSAERPKGSFSTLEIQRTEQGDSAMYLCASSLRTVSSGANVLTFGAGSRLTVL.

This clone was observed once. This chain joins TRBV10-3 and TRBJ2-5; D tentatively reads TRBD1 or TRBD2 (6 bases each). The CDR3 runs 16 residues. V lost 0 bases and J 4 bases, leaving 15 bases between the germline ends. Germline V gene sequence: CDR1 ENHRY, CDR2 SYGVKD. The CDR3 loop is CAISESGRGGTETQYF. CDR3 DNA: TGTGCCATCAGTGAGTCGGGAAGAGGGGGGACAGAGACCCAGTACTTC.

As to this clone: A read error may account for a junction end that differs from germline. J is TRBJ1-2 and V is TRBV7-2, with a weak D call TRBD1 (6 bases). Germline CDR1 and CDR2: SGHTA and FQGNSA. The CDR3 sequence is 17 residues long. CDR3 sequence reads: CASSSTTLGQTNDGYTF. CDR3 DNA: TGTGCCAGCAGCTCAACCACACTCGGACAGACTAACGATGGCTACACCTTC.

This rearrangement joins TRBV5-1 to TRBJ1-3; D remains ambiguous. The germline V gene encodes CDR1 SGHRS and CDR2 YFSETQ. This CDR3 is 14 amino acids long. V was clipped by 5 bases and J by 0 bases, with 9 bases between them. The CDR3 loop reads CASSNQPSGNTIYF. The CDR3 bases are TGCGCCAGCAGTAATCAACCCTCTGGAAACACCATATATTTT.

Comments on this clone: The same CDR3 arises from other DNA sequences in this sample as well. The gene calls are TRBV6-1 and TRBJ1-5, with unresolved D. Germline-derived CDR1 and CDR2 are MNHNS and SASEGT. V was clipped by 3 bases and J by 5 bases, with 8 bases between them. There are 13 residues in the CDR3. CDR3 loop: CASSESGYQPQHF. CDR3 coding DNA: TGTGCCAGCAGTGAGTCAGGATATCAGCCCCAGCATTTT.

This clone was picked up one time. V and J are TRBV11-2 and TRBJ2-1, with 9 bases identical to TRBD2. The germline CDR1 and CDR2 sequences are SGHAT and FQNNGV. V trimming: 1 base; J trimming: 10 bases; junction bases outside the gene matches: 11. The CDR3 covers 16 residues. The CDR3 DNA reads TGTGCCAGCAGCTTAGGACCGGAGCTAGCGGGACAAGAGCAGTTCTTC. It yields the protein CASSLGPELAGQEQFF. The complete variable domain, with remaining parts taken from reference TRBV11-2 and TRBJ2-1, reads EAGVAQSPRYKIIEKRQSVAFWCNPISGHATLYWYQQILGQGPKLLIQFQNNGVVDDSQLPKDRFSAERLKGVDSTLKIQPAKLEDSAVYLCASSLGPELAGQEQFFGPGTRLTVL.

The V gene is TRBV5-1, the J gene TRBJ2-5; possible D gene TRBD2, 6 bases. V was trimmed by 0 bases and J by 4 bases, leaving 16 bases between them. CDR1 and CDR2 from the germline V gene are SGHRS and YFSETQ. The CDR3 is 16 amino acids. The CDR3 sequence is CASSLVRGWLGETQYF. The CDR3 region has the DNA TGCGCCAGCAGCTTGGTCCGGGGGTGGCTTGGAGAGACCCAGTACTTC.

V gene TRBV19 combines with J gene TRBJ2-1; 14 bases are a match to TRBD2. V lost 6 bases to trimming and J lost 0 bases; unmatched junction nucleotides: 7. Germline V CDR1 and CDR2: LNHDA, SQIVND (reference sequence). CDR3 size: 18 residues. DNA of the CDR3: TGTGCCAGTAGGTTCCATGGACTAGCGGGAGGCTCCTACAATGAGCAGTTCTTC. It encodes CASRFHGLAGGSYNEQFF.